This T cell receptor (beta chain) is drawn from a study of immune evolution from preneoplasia to lung adenocarcinoma. Study-level information: HLA loss of heterozygosity: 5.5% to 8.5% AIS, more than 14% MIA, around 33% ADC, none AAH.

This clone was seen more than once but under ten times. Its specificity is unknown. The junction departs from germline at one end; a sequencing error may be responsible. Clones were sequenced by immunoSEQ multiplex PCR, and TCRdb holds only the in-frame ones, with some missing. The sample lists about 4,100 clones, around 82% occurring once. The CDR3 covers 14 residues. Germline lookup yields CDR1 MNHNS and CDR2 SASEGT. The study's findings and limits: Clonality was highest in normal lung, lower in later-stage lesions apparently. Normal lung had the highest top T cell clone frequencies.

This chain joins TRBV6-1 and TRBJ1-1; 9 bases are a match to TRBD1. The TCR originated in a person aged 65 to 85 with invasive lung adenocarcinoma. Some clones in this sample may be carry-over from other donors' samples. Sequencing used FFPE invasive lung adenocarcinoma tissue. This CDR3 is CASRDSPGTGFAFF. CDR3 nucleotide sequence: TGTGCCAGCCGTGACTCACCCGGGACAGGGTTCGCTTTCTTT.